This passage covers 17 T cell receptor beta chains from one sample sequenced in a study of cytotoxic CD8 clonotypes in ibrutinib-treated CLL. Method: immunoSEQ multiplex PCR; TCRdb's copy keeps in-frame clones and lacks some. The table has some 140,000 clones, 79% seen once. The specimen comprised PBMCs, sampled after 12 months of ibrutinib treatment. The source is a human donor with chronic lymphocytic leukemia.

The chain joins TRBV15 to TRBJ1-1; the D gene is possibly TRBD1 (5 bases). The CDR3 contains 13 residues. Trimming took 0 bases from V and 11 from J, leaving 13 bases between them. Germline V CDR1 and CDR2: LNHNV, YYDKDF (reference sequence). The CDR3 DNA reads as TGTGCCACCAGCAGAGATTTCGGGACCGGGGCTTTCTTT. It encodes CATSRDFGTGAFF.

CDR3 protein: CASSYGREDLKQYF. The CDR3 region has the DNA TGTGCCAGCAGTTACGGACGGGAGGACCTCAAGCAGTACTTC. V usage is TRBV6-6 and J usage is TRBJ2-7; 7 nucleotides agree with TRBD2. The CDR3 loop spans 14 amino acids. The V and J ends lost 2 bases and 8 bases, in that order; junction bases with no gene match: 9. Germline assignment: CDR1 MNHNY and CDR2 SVGAGI (reference sequence).

This clone has just one count. V gene TRBV6-6 combines with J gene TRBJ1-4; a weak D match, TRBD1 (6 bases). The CDR3 extends over 13 amino acids. Germline CDR1 and CDR2: MNHNY and SVGAGI (reference sequence). V was pared by 9 bases and J by 5 bases, with 13 bases between. DNA for the CDR3: TGTGCCAGTGGGGGCGGACTGAATGAAAAACTGTTTTTT. Protein product: CASGGGLNEKLFF.

The chain recombines TRBV6-5 with TRBJ2-1; tentatively, D is TRBD1 (6 bases). V was clipped by 2 bases and J by 10 bases, with 12 bases between them. Germline V gives CDR1 MNHEY, CDR2 SVGAGI. This CDR3 is 13 amino acids long. This CDR3 reads CASSYRGLGEQFF. As DNA, the CDR3 is TGTGCCAGCAGTTACAGGGGGTTAGGGGAGCAGTTCTTC.

V gene TRBV6-5 combines with J gene TRBJ2-7, with TRBD1 matching over 12 bases. The CDR3 has 16 amino acids. The ends lost 4 bases at V and 6 bases at J; junction bases unmatched: 10. CDR1 MNHEY and CDR2 SVGAGI come from the germline V gene. The CDR3 loop reads CASSSTRGQGALEQYF. CDR3 in DNA: TGTGCCAGCAGTTCGACTAGGGGACAGGGGGCCCTCGAGCAGTACTTC.

The chain couples TRBV5-1 to TRBJ2-1; 9 bases match TRBD1. Unmatched junction bases numbered 13, after V lost 5 bases and J lost 7 bases. The CDR3 is made up of 16 amino acids. The germline V gene encodes CDR1 SGHRS and CDR2 YFSETQ. The CDR3 loop reads CASRPTDRGERNEQFF. As DNA, the CDR3 is TGCGCCAGCAGACCCACAGACAGGGGGGAGAGGAATGAGCAGTTCTTC.

The rearrangement joins TRBV4-3 to TRBJ1-2, with 9 positions matching TRBD1. The CDR3 runs 18 residues. Per germline, CDR1 LGHNA and CDR2 YSLEER. Trimming cost V 0 bases and J 4 bases; bases outside gene matches: 12. The CDR3, as DNA: TGCGCCAGCAGCCAAGATTCCTTTCCCCGGGACAGGGCCTATGGCTACACCTTC. Amino acids: CASSQDSFPRDRAYGYTF.

The chain recombines TRBV11-3 with TRBJ2-2; unclear D gene. The CDR3 spans 16 residues. Deletions cut 2 bases from V and 1 base from J, with 11 bases between. CDR1 and CDR2 (germline): SGHNT, YENEEA. Here the CDR3 DNA reads TGTGCCAGCAGCTTATTATCCCTAGAGAACACCGGGGAGCTGTTTTTT. Its protein product is CASSLLSLENTGELFF.

The chain employs TRBV6-5 and TRBJ2-5; TRBD1 or TRBD2 may be the D gene (5 bases each). The CDR3 is made up of 16 amino acids. The germline CDR1 and CDR2 sequences are MNHEY and SVGAGI. V was shortened by 0 bases and J by 3 bases, with 14 bases between the two germline ends. The CDR3 DNA follows: TGTGCCAGCAGTTACTCGTTTAGCCGGGACGAAGAGACCCAGTACTTC. Protein sequence: CASSYSFSRDEETQYF.

This clone was seen a few times. As DNA, the CDR3 is TGTGCCAGCTCACCACCGAGCGAGAGTCGCAATGAGCAGTTCTTC. It is translated as CASSPPSESRNEQFF. The J gene is TRBJ2-1, the V gene TRBV18; D is unresolved. Germline CDR1 and CDR2: KGHSH and LQKENI. This CDR3 spans 15 amino acids. V lost 0 bases and J 6 bases, leaving 12 bases between the germline ends.

The genes are TRBV7-2 and TRBJ1-3, with a tentative D call TRBD1 (6 bases). Between the trimmed V and J ends, which lost 7 bases and 0 bases, there was a span of 13 bases. The CDR3 runs 15 residues. Germline V gene lookup returns CDR1 SGHTA and CDR2 FQGNSA. The CDR3 sequence is CASKHRESSGNTIYF. For the CDR3, the DNA is TGTGCCAGCAAACACAGGGAATCCTCTGGAAACACCATATATTTT.

V usage is TRBV7-9 and J usage is TRBJ2-5; D tentatively reads TRBD1 or TRBD2 (6 bases each). In germline, CDR1 is SEHNR, CDR2 FQNEAQ (reference sequence). Deletions cut 2 bases from V and 5 bases from J, with 15 bases between. The CDR3 has 15 amino acids. The CDR3 bases are TGTGCCAGCAGCTTACGGGGGCCACCCGGGGAGACCCAGTACTTC. Protein product: CASSLRGPPGETQYF.

This chain joins TRBV6-1 and TRBJ2-7; D perhaps matches TRBD1 (5 bases). The germline gives CDR1 MNHNS, CDR2 SASEGT. The ends were cut back, 1 base at V and 1 base at J, with 8 bases in the middle. The CDR3 length is 14 residues. CDR3 sequence reads: CASSEVQGSYEQYF. As DNA, the CDR3 is TGTGCCAGCAGTGAAGTTCAGGGTTCCTACGAGCAGTACTTC.

V and J are TRBV2 and TRBJ2-7; 14 bases map to TRBD2. This CDR3 is built from 17 residues. V shed 6 bases, J shed 3 bases, and the junction held 10 bases outside the gene matches. Germline V CDR1 and CDR2: SNHLY, FYNNEI. The CDR3 sequence is CASRTITGTSGSYEQYF. The CDR3 DNA follows: TGTGCCAGCAGAACTATTACCGGGACTAGCGGGAGCTACGAGCAGTACTTC.

This chain connects TRBV6-5 to TRBJ2-3; 8 bases are shared with TRBD2. From germline, CDR1 is MNHEY and CDR2 SVGAGI. CDR3 size: 14 residues. J was trimmed by 4 bases and V by 6 bases; bases with no gene match: 6. The CDR3 spells CASSVAGRADTQYF. CDR3 DNA: TGTGCCAGCAGCGTAGCGGGAAGGGCAGATACGCAGTATTTT.

This CDR3 reads CASSGFGLGVSNEQFF. The CDR3 bases are TGCGCCAGCAGCGGATTCGGACTAGGGGTATCCAATGAGCAGTTCTTC. The chain couples TRBV5-1 to TRBJ2-1; 7 nucleotides match TRBD2. With 4 bases clipped from V and 6 bases from J, the junction kept 13 bases outside the gene matches. This CDR3 region has 16 residues. Germline CDR1 reads SGHRS; CDR2 reads YFSETQ. Supplemented by reference TRBV5-1 and TRBJ2-1, the full variable domain reads KAGVTQTPRYLIKTRGQQVTLSCSPISGHRSVSWYQQTPGQGLQFLFEYFSETQRNKGNFPGRFSGRQFSNSRSEMNVSTLELGDSALYLCASSGFGLGVSNEQFFGPGTRLTVL.

The V gene is TRBV13, the J gene TRBJ2-5; 9 bases fit TRBD1. From germline, CDR1 is PRHDT and CDR2 FYEKMQ (reference sequence). V was pared by 6 bases and J by 6 bases, with 17 bases of the junction left unmatched. The CDR3 spans 17 residues. The CDR3 bases are TGTGCCAGCAGGGGAGGTGATGGGACAGGGTTCGGAAAGACCCAGTACTTC. It codes for CASRGGDGTGFGKTQYF. The complete variable domain, with remaining parts taken from reference TRBV13 and TRBJ2-5, reads AAGVIQSPRHLIKEKRETATLKCYPIPRHDTVYWYQQGPGQDPQFLISFYEKMQSDKGSIPDRFSAQQFSDYHSELNMSSLELGDSALYFCASRGGDGTGFGKTQYFGPGTRLLVL.